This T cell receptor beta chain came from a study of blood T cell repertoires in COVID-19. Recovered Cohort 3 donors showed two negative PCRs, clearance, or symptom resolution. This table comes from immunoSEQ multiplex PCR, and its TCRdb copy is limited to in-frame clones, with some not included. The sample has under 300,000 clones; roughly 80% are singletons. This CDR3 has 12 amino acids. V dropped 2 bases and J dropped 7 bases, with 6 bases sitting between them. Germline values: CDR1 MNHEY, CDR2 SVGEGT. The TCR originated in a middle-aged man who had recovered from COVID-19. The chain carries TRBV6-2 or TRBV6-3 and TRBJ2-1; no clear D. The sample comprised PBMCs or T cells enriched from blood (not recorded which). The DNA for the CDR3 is TGTGCCAGCAGTTACGCTAGAAATGAGCAGTTCTTC. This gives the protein CASSYARNEQFF.